The 24 T cell receptor beta chains below all came from one sample that was sequenced in a study of shared clonotypes between healthy human individuals. TCRdb's copy holds only in-frame clones and misses some; the assay was immunoSEQ multiplex PCR. The data hold 2,100,000 or so clones, with roughly 95% observed a single time. The specimen was naive CD4+ T cells sorted from blood. Sample subset: CD45RA+ positively selected. The receptor source for this set is a man aged 18-30 years in good health.

The CDR3 bases are TGTGCCAGCAGTCAGACTAGCGGGGTATACAATGAGCAGTTCTTC. Amino acids: CASSQTSGVYNEQFF. The J gene is TRBJ2-1, the V gene TRBV6-5; 11 nucleotides match TRBD2. This CDR3 is built from 15 residues. In germline, CDR1 is MNHEY, CDR2 SVGAGI. V was clipped by 5 bases and J by 4 bases; unmatched bases: 4.

The chain carries TRBV7-8 and TRBJ2-7; a weak D match, TRBD1 (6 bases). The CDR3 has 15 amino acids. Trimming took off 2 bases at V and 0 bases at J, with 11 bases between the two ends. Germline V gives CDR1 SGHVS, CDR2 FQNEAQ. DNA for the CDR3: TGTGCCAGCAGCTTACCCGGGACATCCTCCTACGAGCAGTACTTC. Amino acids: CASSLPGTSSYEQYF.

The V gene is TRBV7-8, the J gene TRBJ1-5; TRBD1 agrees at 9 bases. Germline assignment: CDR1 SGHVS and CDR2 FQNEAQ. CDR3 length: 15 residues. The ends lost 2 bases at V and 4 bases at J; junction bases unmatched: 3. In DNA, the CDR3 is TGTGCCAGCAGCTTATATGACAGGGGGAATCAGCCCCAGCATTTT. It encodes CASSLYDRGNQPQHF.

This chain uses TRBV7-8 with TRBJ2-7; tentative D call: TRBD2 (6 bases). The CDR3 consists of 18 residues. Germline CDR1 is SGHVS and CDR2 is FQNEAQ. Trimming stripped 5 bases from V and 5 bases from J, with 28 bases between. CDR3 protein: CASSLRASVAVADHEQYF. The CDR3 bases are TGTGCCAGCAGCCTAAGGGCTAGCGTTGCGGTGGCCGATCACGAGCAGTACTTC. The variable domain in full, with the rest retrieved from reference TRBV7-8 and TRBJ2-7, is GAGVSQSPRYKVAKRGQDVALRCDPISGHVSLFWYQQALGQGPEFLTYFQNEAQLDKSGLPSDRFFAERPEGSVSTLKIQRTQQEDSAVYLCASSLRASVAVADHEQYFGPGTRLTVT.

The rearrangement joins TRBV9 to TRBJ2-2, with D perhaps TRBD2 (5 bases). The CDR3 spans 16 residues. With 3 bases removed from V and 8 bases from J, the gap between germline ends came to 20 bases. In germline, CDR1 is SGDLS, CDR2 YYNGEE. In DNA, the CDR3 is TGTGCCAGCAGCGCCCCCGCCGCGTCTAGCTCTGGGGAGCTGTTTTTT. This sequence encodes CASSAPAASSSGELFF. Variable domain in full (rest from reference TRBV9 and TRBJ2-2): DSGVTQTPKHLITATGQRVTLRCSPRSGDLSVYWYQQSLDQGLQFLIQYYNGEERAKGNILERFSAQQFPDLHSELNLSSLELGDSALYFCASSAPAASSSGELFFGEGSRLTVL.

In its sample, this clone was seen once. The gene calls are TRBV29-1 and TRBJ2-1; a weak D match, TRBD1 (6 bases). V shed 4 bases and J shed 4 bases, with 17 bases lying between them. CDR3 size: 15 residues. Germline V gene lookup returns CDR1 SQVTM and CDR2 ANQGSEA. CDR3 amino acids: CSVVQGKIRYNEQFF. The CDR3 bases are TGCAGCGTTGTACAGGGAAAGATACGATACAATGAGCAGTTCTTC.

The chain carries TRBV4-1 and TRBJ2-5; tentative D call: TRBD1 (5 bases). Germline V lookup: CDR1 MGHRA, CDR2 YSYEKL. V was shortened by 4 bases and J by 5 bases, with 11 bases between the two germline ends. This CDR3 region has 13 residues. The CDR3 loop reads CASSLRVTETQYF. The CDR3 DNA sequence: TGCGCCAGCAGCCTCAGGGTAACGGAGACCCAGTACTTC.

This rearrangement joins TRBV15 to TRBJ2-5, with a tentative D call TRBD1 (7 bases). Germline V gene data show CDR1 as LNHNV and CDR2 as YYDKDF (reference sequence). V lost 5 bases to trimming and J lost 1 base, with 11 bases between them. The CDR3 totals 14 residues. The CDR3 here is CATSRGTAQETQYF. The DNA of the CDR3 is TGTGCCACCAGCCGCGGGACAGCCCAAGAGACCCAGTACTTC.

This rearrangement joins TRBV5-4 to TRBJ2-3; TRBD2 matches 13 bases. With V trimmed by 4 bases and J by 6 bases, 8 bases remained unmatched. The CDR3 is 16 residues long. Per the germline V gene, CDR1 is SGHNT and CDR2 is YYREEE (reference sequence). CDR3 DNA: TGTGCCAGCAGCCCTCAGGGACTAGCGGGGTTCGATACGCAGTATTTT. It translates to CASSPQGLAGFDTQYF.

The chain links TRBV6-6 to TRBJ2-3; D unresolved. With 7 bases removed from V and 4 bases from J, the gap between germline ends came to 6 bases. Germline CDR1 reads MNHNY; CDR2 reads SVGAGI (reference sequence). The length of the CDR3 is 11 residues. CDR3: CASKRADTQYF. CDR3 sequence (DNA): TGTGCCAGCAAGAGAGCAGATACGCAGTATTTT.

This chain connects TRBV18 to TRBJ2-7; D is undetermined. The CDR3 is 13 residues long. Trimming stripped 6 bases from V and 6 bases from J, with 15 bases between. Germline lookup yields CDR1 KGHSH and CDR2 LQKENI. The CDR3 here is CASSPGWDREQYF. CDR3 sequence (DNA): TGTGCCAGCTCCCCAGGCTGGGATCGCGAGCAGTACTTC.

The V and J genes are TRBV9 and TRBJ1-1; 7 positions match TRBD1. J lost 5 bases, V lost 0 bases, and 13 bases had no gene match. Per the germline V gene, CDR1 is SGDLS and CDR2 is YYNGEE. The CDR3 has 17 amino acids. CDR3 residues: CASSVVPDRPYSTEAFF. CDR3 nucleotide sequence: TGTGCCAGCAGCGTAGTCCCGGACAGGCCCTACTCGACTGAAGCTTTCTTT. The variable domain in full, with the rest retrieved from reference TRBV9 and TRBJ1-1, is DSGVTQTPKHLITATGQRVTLRCSPRSGDLSVYWYQQSLDQGLQFLIQYYNGEERAKGNILERFSAQQFPDLHSELNLSSLELGDSALYFCASSVVPDRPYSTEAFFGQGTRLTVV.

This rearrangement joins TRBV5-1 to TRBJ1-1; D unclear. This CDR3 spans 16 amino acids. Trimming cost V 0 bases and J 0 bases, with 12 bases left between them. Germline V lookup: CDR1 SGHRS, CDR2 YFSETQ. The CDR3 DNA reads as TGCGCCAGCAGCTTGGAGGGAGGCGTAATGAACACTGAAGCTTTCTTT. As protein: CASSLEGGVMNTEAFF.

The chain joins TRBV18 to TRBJ2-2; 10 positions match TRBD1. CDR1 KGHSH and CDR2 LQKENI come from the germline V gene. The length of the CDR3 is 16 residues. J gave up 4 bases and V 2 bases, and 4 bases lay outside the gene matches. Written as DNA, the CDR3 is TGTGCCAGCTCACCAGACAGGGGGCTTAGCACCGGGGAGCTGTTTTTT. Encoded protein: CASSPDRGLSTGELFF. The complete variable domain, with remaining parts taken from reference TRBV18 and TRBJ2-2, reads NAGVMQNPRHLVRRRGQEARLRCSPMKGHSHVYWYRQLPEEGLKFMVYLQKENIIDESGMPKERFSAEFPKEGPSILRIQQVVRGDSAAYFCASSPDRGLSTGELFFGEGSRLTVL.

The rearrangement joins TRBV7-2 to TRBJ2-6; D is undetermined. Trimming shortened V by 6 bases and J by 0 bases, and 6 bases separated the two germline ends. The CDR3 loop spans 14 amino acids. Germline V gives CDR1 SGHTA, CDR2 FQGNSA. CDR3 protein: CASSDNSGANVLTF. The CDR3 nucleotides read TGTGCCAGCAGTGACAACTCTGGGGCCAACGTCCTGACTTTC.

The J gene is TRBJ2-7, the V gene TRBV27, with D maybe TRBD2 (6 bases). V dropped 5 bases and J dropped 2 bases, with 13 bases sitting between them. Germline V CDR1 and CDR2: MNHEY, SMNVEV (reference sequence). This CDR3 has 14 amino acids. CDR3 amino acids: CASSPSSDPYEQYF. The CDR3 region has the DNA TGTGCCAGCAGTCCCTCTAGCGACCCCTACGAGCAGTACTTC.

The chain uses TRBV5-1 and TRBJ1-5; D is undetermined. Deletions cut 0 bases from V and 6 bases from J, with 13 bases between. Looked up from germline, CDR1 is SGHRS and CDR2 is YFSETQ. The CDR3 has 15 amino acids. This CDR3 is CASSLDGGKRQPQHF. The CDR3 DNA sequence: TGCGCCAGCAGCTTGGATGGAGGGAAGCGTCAGCCCCAGCATTTT.

V and J are TRBV4-1 and TRBJ2-2; D unresolved. CDR1 and CDR2 from the germline V gene are MGHRA and YSYEKL. The CDR3 consists of 16 residues. V dropped 4 bases and J dropped 2 bases, with 14 bases sitting between them. The CDR3 DNA sequence: TGCGCCAGCAGCCGCGCAACGGCTACCAACACCGGGGAGCTGTTTTTT. Translated, it gives CASSRATATNTGELFF.

The chain links TRBV2 to TRBJ1-1, with TRBD1 matching over 8 bases. The CDR3 is made up of 11 amino acids. Trimming removed 6 bases from V and 8 bases from J; junction bases left unmatched: 2. CDR1 and CDR2 (germline): SNHLY, FYNNEI. The CDR3 DNA follows: TGTGCCAGCAGCGGGACAGGCGAAGCTTTCTTT. Its protein is CASSGTGEAFF.

The chain carries TRBV5-1 and TRBJ2-1, with D unresolved. The germline V and J ends were trimmed by 2 bases and 8 bases, with 11 bases remaining between them. The CDR3 runs 13 residues. Per germline, CDR1 SGHRS and CDR2 YFSETQ. The CDR3 bases are TGCGCCAGCAGCTTAAGACCTATGGATGAGCAGTTCTTC. Amino acids: CASSLRPMDEQFF.

The V gene is TRBV10-3, the J gene TRBJ2-3; TRBD1 is a possible D gene (8 bases). The CDR3 is 13 residues long. With 11 bases removed from V and 6 bases from J, the gap between germline ends came to 18 bases. The V gene's germline CDR1 is ENHRY and CDR2 SYGVKD. In nucleotides, the CDR3 is TGTGCCTCAGAGGACAGGGAGGGTGATACGCAGTATTTT. It is translated as CASEDREGDTQYF.

The chain couples TRBV29-1 to TRBJ2-7; a weak D match, TRBD1 (6 bases). Trimming stripped 3 bases from V and 5 bases from J, with 20 bases between. The CDR3 runs 15 residues. The germline V gene has CDR1 SQVTM and CDR2 ANQGSEA. DNA of the CDR3: TGCAGCGTTGAGAAAGGACAGATCCTTGGCGACGAGCAGTACTTC. As protein: CSVEKGQILGDEQYF.

CDR3 residues: CASSYRAALGRGYTF. CDR3 coding DNA: TGTGCCAGCAGTTACCGTGCCGCCTTGGGGAGAGGCTACACCTTC. The genes are TRBV6-5 and TRBJ1-2; no clear D gene. The CDR3 runs to 15 residues. V lost 2 bases, J lost 8 bases, and 18 bases lay in between. Germline V gene sequence: CDR1 MNHEY, CDR2 SVGAGI.

The J gene is TRBJ2-7, the V gene TRBV11-2, with D perhaps matching TRBD1 (6 bases). The CDR3 is 13 amino acids. Germline CDR1 SGHAT, CDR2 FQNNGV. V lost 1 base and J lost 13, with 17 bases in between. This chain's CDR3 is CASSLAHKTGGYF. The CDR3, as DNA: TGTGCCAGCAGCTTAGCACATAAGACAGGAGGCTACTTC.